This TCR beta chain was sequenced during a study of Graves' ophthalmopathy and Graves' hyperthyroidism. This CDR3 has 13 residues. Trimming pared 3 bases from V and 6 bases from J, leaving 11 bases between. RNA transcripts served as template for amplifying TCR beta CDR3 sequences. Second-round multiplex PCR followed a first-round RT-PCR using HTBI primers. TCRdb re-derived calls from the multiplex PCR reads in MiXCR, one entry per CDR3 protein. In the table there are 400,000 or so distinct CDR3 sequences, approximately 18% of which are singletons. This clonotype was found many times. The TCR sequence derives from an adult woman with stable Graves' hyperthyroidism. This chain joins TRBV12-3 or TRBV12-4 and TRBJ1-1, with a possible D match to TRBD1 (5 bases). The sample consisted of peripheral blood. This chain's CDR3 is CASSFAGLAEAFF. The CDR3 bases are TGTGCCAGCAGTTTTGCGGGGCTCGCTGAAGCTTTCTTT.